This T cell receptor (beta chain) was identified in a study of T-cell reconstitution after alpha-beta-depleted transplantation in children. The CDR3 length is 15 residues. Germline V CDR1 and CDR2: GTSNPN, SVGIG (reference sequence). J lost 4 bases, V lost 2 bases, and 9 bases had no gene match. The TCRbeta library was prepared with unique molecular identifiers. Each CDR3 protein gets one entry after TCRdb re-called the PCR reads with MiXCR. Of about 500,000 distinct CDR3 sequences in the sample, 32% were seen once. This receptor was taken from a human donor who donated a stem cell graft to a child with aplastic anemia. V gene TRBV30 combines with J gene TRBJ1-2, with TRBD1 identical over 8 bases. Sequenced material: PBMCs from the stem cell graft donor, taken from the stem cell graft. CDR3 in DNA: TGTGCCTGGAGTCCGATTCGGACAGGGATCTATGGCTACACCTTC. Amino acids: CAWSPIRTGIYGYTF.